The 20 T cell receptor beta chains reported below all come from one sample, sequenced in a study of response to subunit inactivated influenza vaccine. Each CDR3 protein is one row after TCRdb ran MiXCR on the RT-PCR reads. The data show more than 550,000 distinct CDR3 sequences, about 10% seen once. The specimen was PBMCs from blood, collected on the day of vaccination. Every receptor here comes from a man aged 50-59 years who received an inactivated influenza vaccine.

This clonotype has only a few counts. The chain couples TRBV12-3 or TRBV12-4 to TRBJ1-3; D call uncertain. V was pared by 3 bases and J by 3 bases, with 15 bases between. CDR3 size: 16 residues. Here the CDR3 reads CASSFFNSQFGNTIYF. CDR3 nucleotides: TGTGCCAGCAGTTTTTTTAATAGTCAGTTTGGAAACACCATATATTTT.

This clonotype showed up just a few times. This chain links TRBV3-1 with TRBJ2-3; TRBD1 is a possible D gene (5 bases). Trimming pared 3 bases from V and 7 bases from J, leaving 11 bases between. The CDR3 contains 13 residues. Germline-derived CDR1 and CDR2 are LGHDT and YNNKEL (reference sequence). The CDR3 is CASSQQGAYTQYF. CDR3 DNA: TGTGCCAGCAGCCAGCAGGGTGCCTATACGCAGTATTTT.

Only a few counts were recorded for this clonotype. The V gene is TRBV9, the J gene TRBJ2-7; D ambiguous. With 0 bases removed from V and 2 bases from J, the gap between germline ends came to 12 bases. CDR1 is SGDLS and CDR2 is YYNGEE in the germline V gene. CDR3 length: 15 amino acids. The CDR3 bases are TGTGCCAGCAGCGTAGCGGGTCGACCACCCTACGAGCAGTACTTC. Residues: CASSVAGRPPYEQYF.

For this clonotype: This clone may be a read error of a much larger clone one base away. The chain combines TRBV29-1 with TRBJ2-2; 7 bases agree with TRBD2. CDR3 length equals 14 residues. V shed 6 bases and J 2 bases; nucleotides not matched to a gene: 6. CDR1 and CDR2 from the germline V gene are SQVTM and ANQGSEA. The CDR3 DNA reads as TGCAGCGTCCGCGGGGGTGGCAACACCGGGGAGCTGTTTTTT. Its protein product is CSVRGGGNTGELFF.

The chain links TRBV6-2 or TRBV6-3 to TRBJ2-1, with TRBD1 as a possible D gene (5 bases). The CDR3 is 15 residues long. The germline gives CDR1 MNHEY, CDR2 SVGEGT. Trimming removed 1 base at V and 4 bases at J, with 11 bases between. This CDR3 is CASSYYPRDYNEQFF. CDR3 DNA sequence: TGTGCCAGCAGTTACTACCCCAGGGATTACAATGAGCAGTTCTTC.

The chain uses TRBV2 and TRBJ1-5; D is unresolved. Germline V gene sequence: CDR1 SNHLY, CDR2 FYNNEI. The CDR3 length is 14 residues. V lost 3 bases and J lost 0, with 6 bases in between. The chain's CDR3 is CASSDFGSNQPQHF. CDR3 nucleotides: TGTGCCAGCAGTGATTTCGGTAGCAATCAGCCCCAGCATTTT.

In its sample, this clonotype was seen a few times. The chain links TRBV5-1 to TRBJ2-3, with D maybe TRBD1 (7 bases). Germline V gene lookup returns CDR1 SGHRS and CDR2 YFSETQ. Trimming shortened V by 5 bases and J by 4 bases, and 17 bases separated the two germline ends. This CDR3 spans 15 amino acids. The CDR3 coding sequence is TGCGCCAGCAGTTTCATTCAGGGGGAGGCAGATACGCAGTATTTT. Encoded protein: CASSFIQGEADTQYF.

This clonotype was counted a few times. The V and J genes are TRBV29-1 and TRBJ1-5; D possibly corresponds to TRBD1 (5 bases). CDR1 SQVTM and CDR2 ANQGSEA come from the germline V gene. This CDR3 spans 13 amino acids. Trimming pared 6 bases from V and 0 bases from J, leaving 9 bases between. This CDR3 reads CSVTGGSNQPQHF. The CDR3 coding sequence is TGCAGCGTGACCGGGGGTAGCAATCAGCCCCAGCATTTT.

This clonotype has more than one count but fewer than ten. The V and J genes are TRBV6-1 and TRBJ2-3, with TRBD2 identical over 11 bases. Trimming removed 7 bases from V and 1 base from J; junction bases left unmatched: 4. There are 15 residues in the CDR3. CDR1 and CDR2 from the germline V gene are MNHNS and SASEGT. CDR3 nucleotide sequence: TGTGCCAGCAACGTACTAGCGGGGGGCACAGATACGCAGTATTTT. Translating gives CASNVLAGGTDTQYF.

The V gene is TRBV7-2, the J gene TRBJ2-5, with 13 bases that match TRBD2. Looked up from germline, CDR1 is SGHTA and CDR2 is FQGNSA. V shed 3 bases, J shed 5 bases, and the junction held 6 bases outside the gene matches. The CDR3 spans 16 residues. CDR3 sequence: CASSFGLAGARETQYF. CDR3 DNA: TGTGCCAGCAGCTTTGGACTAGCGGGAGCTCGGGAGACCCAGTACTTC.

The chain has TRBV30 and TRBJ2-7; a weak D match, TRBD1 (6 bases). The CDR3 runs to 12 residues. CDR1 and CDR2 from the germline V gene are GTSNPN and SVGIG (reference sequence). Trimming stripped 5 bases from V and 2 bases from J, with 10 bases between. This chain's CDR3 is CAWGRGPYEQYF. The CDR3 DNA reads as TGTGCCTGGGGCAGGGGTCCCTACGAGCAGTACTTC.

The V call is TRBV5-5, the J call TRBJ1-2; D gene unclear. The V gene's germline CDR1 is SGHKS and CDR2 YYEKEE (reference sequence). The V gene lost 0 bases and the J gene lost 0 bases, with 9 bases spanning the gap. The CDR3 has 15 amino acids. The CDR3 bases are TGTGCCAGCAGCTTGGTTTCAGCCTCTAACTATGGCTACACCTTC. This encodes CASSLVSASNYGYTF.

The rearrangement joins TRBV6-1 to TRBJ1-2, with D perhaps TRBD1 (6 bases). This CDR3 has 12 residues. CDR1 is MNHNS, CDR2 SASEGT, per germline. With 9 bases removed from V and 5 bases from J, the gap between germline ends came to 13 bases. Here the CDR3 DNA reads TGTGCCAGTCGGACAGACTTATATGGCTACACCTTC. Amino acids: CASRTDLYGYTF.

In its sample, this clonotype was seen a few times. The chain couples TRBV3-1 to TRBJ2-1; TRBD2 aligns across 8 bases. The CDR3 sequence is 16 residues long. Trimming cost V 2 bases and J 2 bases; bases outside gene matches: 5. CDR1 is LGHDT and CDR2 is YNNKEL in the germline V gene (reference sequence). The CDR3 loop reads CASSQPAGDPYNEQFF. The CDR3 coding sequence is TGTGCCAGCAGCCAACCAGCGGGAGACCCCTACAATGAGCAGTTCTTC.

V is TRBV20-1 and J is TRBJ2-5; weak D call: TRBD2 (7 bases). Trimming removed 0 bases at V and 4 bases at J, with 18 bases between. Per germline, CDR1 DFQATT and CDR2 SNEGSKA (reference sequence). The CDR3 extends over 16 amino acids. The CDR3 region is CSARDSAGDKLETQYF. The CDR3 DNA follows: TGCAGTGCTAGAGATTCTGCGGGGGACAAATTAGAGACCCAGTACTTC.

In this sample, this clonotype turned up a few times. J is TRBJ2-1 and V is TRBV5-4; no clear D gene. Trimming took off 0 bases at V and 5 bases at J, with 15 bases between the two ends. The CDR3 is 16 residues long. The germline V gene encodes CDR1 SGHNT and CDR2 YYREEE (reference sequence). CDR3 DNA sequence: TGTGCCAGCAGCTTGGGGTGGCTAGTGTCAGACAATGAGCAGTTCTTC. Its translation: CASSLGWLVSDNEQFF.

This clonotype was picked up a small number of times. The genes are TRBV5-5 and TRBJ2-3, with a tentative D call TRBD1 (6 bases). V was shortened by 3 bases and J by 0 bases, with 11 bases between the two germline ends. Germline V gene data show CDR1 as SGHKS and CDR2 as YYEKEE (reference sequence). The CDR3 extends over 15 amino acids. Written as DNA, the CDR3 is TGTGCCAGCAGCTGGAGGACAGTCAGCACAGATACGCAGTATTTT. Translating it yields CASSWRTVSTDTQYF.

The chain is built from TRBV20-1 and TRBJ2-7, with D uncertain. This CDR3 comprises 11 residues. Germline assignment: CDR1 DFQATT and CDR2 SNEGSKA (reference sequence). CDR3 coding DNA: TGCAGCCTATACAGCTCCTACGAGCAGTACTTC. It translates to CSLYSSYEQYF.

This clonotype was detected many times. The rearrangement uses TRBV3-1 and TRBJ2-2; 10 positions match TRBD2. V shed 1 base, J shed 4 bases, and the junction held 6 bases outside the gene matches. CDR1 is LGHDT and CDR2 is YNNKEL in the germline V gene (reference sequence). The CDR3 totals 17 residues. Written as DNA, the CDR3 is TGTGCCAGCAGCCAAGCAAGGGGACTAGCGAGCACCGGGGAGCTGTTTTTT. Its protein is CASSQARGLASTGELFF.

In DNA, the CDR3 is TGTGCCAGCAGCTTAGCCAGGGTACGGGATTCACCCCTCCACTTT. Its protein is CASSLARVRDSPLHF. This chain connects TRBV7-2 to TRBJ1-6, with a weak D call TRBD1 (5 bases). The germline V gene encodes CDR1 SGHTA and CDR2 FQGNSA. The length of the CDR3 is 15 residues. Trimming took off 0 bases at V and 8 bases at J, with 11 bases between the two ends.